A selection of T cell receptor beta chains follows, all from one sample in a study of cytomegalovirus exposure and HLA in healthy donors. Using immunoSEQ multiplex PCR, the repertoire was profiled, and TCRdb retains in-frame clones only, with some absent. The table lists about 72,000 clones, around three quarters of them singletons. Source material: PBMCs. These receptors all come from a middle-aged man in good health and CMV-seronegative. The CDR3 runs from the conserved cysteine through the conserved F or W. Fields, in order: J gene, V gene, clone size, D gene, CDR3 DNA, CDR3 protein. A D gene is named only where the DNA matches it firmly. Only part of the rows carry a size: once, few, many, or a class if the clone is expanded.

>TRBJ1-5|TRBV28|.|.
TGTGCCAGCAGCCTCCTCCAGGGTCAGCCCCAGCATTTT
CASSLLQGQPQHF
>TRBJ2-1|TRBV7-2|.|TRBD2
TGTGCCAGCAGCCCGGCCGCCGGGACTAAAGACTTCTTC
CASSPAAGTKDFF
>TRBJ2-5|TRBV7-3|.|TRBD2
TGTGCCAGCAGCTTACGTTCCCGGGGGGGCCAAGAGACCCAGTACTTC
CASSLRSRGGQETQYF
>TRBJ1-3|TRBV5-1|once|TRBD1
TGCGCCAGCAGCCAGGGGGCAGGCTCTGGAAACACCATATATTTT
CASSQGAGSGNTIYF
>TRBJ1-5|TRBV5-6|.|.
TGTGCCAGCAGCATACAGTGGGCCAGTCAGCCCCAGCATTTT
CASSIQWASQPQHF
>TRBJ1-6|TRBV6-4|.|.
TGTTCCAGCAGGGTCACGAGCTCCTATAATTCACCCCTCCACTTT
CSSRVTSSYNSPLHF
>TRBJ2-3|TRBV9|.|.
TGTGCCAGCAGCGTAGGGAGGGGCCCGAAGGACACAGATACGCAGTATTTT
CASSVGRGPKDTDTQYF
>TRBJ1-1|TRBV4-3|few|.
TGCGCCAGCAGCCCAGAGGAGGGCAGAGTCAACACTGAAGCTTTCTTT
CASSPEEGRVNTEAFF
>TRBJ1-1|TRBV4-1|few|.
TGCGCCAGCAGCGAACAGGGGAACACTGAAGCTTTCTTT
CASSEQGNTEAFF
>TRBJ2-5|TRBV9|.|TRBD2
TGTGCCAGCAGTGTCGGGGGGCAAGAGACCCAGTACTTC
CASSVGGQETQYF
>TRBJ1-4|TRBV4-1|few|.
TGCGCCAGCAGCCGAAGGGAGTTGGGGTCAACTAATGAAAAACTGTTTTTT
CASSRRELGSTNEKLFF
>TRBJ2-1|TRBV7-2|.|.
TGTGCCAGCAGCGAGAGCAGGGGAAATGAGCAGTTCTTC
CASSESRGNEQFF
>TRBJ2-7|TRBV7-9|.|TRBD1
TGTGCCAGCAGCTTACATATTATGGGACAGCTCTCCTACGAGCAGTACTTC
CASSLHIMGQLSYEQYF
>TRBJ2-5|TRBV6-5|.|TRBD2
TGTGCCAGCAGTCGTAGCGGGGGTTGGGAGACCCAGTACTTC
CASSRSGGWETQYF
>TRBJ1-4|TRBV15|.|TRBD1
TGTGCCACCAGTCTTCCGGGACAGGGGCAAGAAAAACTGTTTTTT
CATSLPGQGQEKLFF
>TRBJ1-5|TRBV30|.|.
TGTGCCTGGAGTGTGAGAAGCAATCAGCCCCAGCATTTT
CAWSVRSNQPQHF
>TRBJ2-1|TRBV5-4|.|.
TGTGCCAGCAGCTTTGCAGGGGAGGGCAATGAGCAGTTCTTC
CASSFAGEGNEQFF